A selection of T cell receptor beta chains follows, all from one sample in a study of early T cells in non-severe SARS-CoV-2 infection. TCRdb re-analysed the 5' RACE reads in MiXCR, keeping a single row per CDR3 protein. The table includes 37,000 or so distinct CDR3 sequences, 4.5% to 7.5% detected once. The sample was whole blood. These receptors were obtained from an adult who was a healthcare worker with PCR-confirmed SARS-CoV-2 infection or an uninfected control (not recorded which). CDR3s include the opening cysteine and the closing phenylalanine or tryptophan. The D gene is left open where the match is weak. Only some rows state a clone size, as once, few, many or a class for expanded clones.

clone_size: many
d_call: .
j_call: TRBJ1-1
v_call: TRBV29-1
cdr3_aa: CSVDGGGGYTEAFF
cdr3_nt: TGCAGCGTTGACGGGGGCGGAGGGTACACTGAAGCTTTCTTT

clone_size: many
d_call: .
j_call: TRBJ2-6
v_call: TRBV20-1
cdr3_aa: CSADISGANVLTF
cdr3_nt: TGCAGTGCTGATATCTCTGGGGCCAACGTCCTGACTTTC

clone_size: many
d_call: .
j_call: TRBJ2-2
v_call: TRBV6-4
cdr3_aa: CASRRTLNTGELFF
cdr3_nt: TGTGCCAGCCGAAGGACTCTGAACACCGGGGAGCTGTTTTTT

clone_size: many
d_call: .
j_call: TRBJ2-7
v_call: TRBV27
cdr3_aa: CASSLNRGLLSYEQYF
cdr3_nt: TGTGCCAGCAGCCTGAACAGGGGACTCCTCTCCTACGAGCAGTACTTC

clone_size: .
d_call: TRBD1
j_call: TRBJ2-7
v_call: TRBV7-9
cdr3_aa: CASSAPGQSYEQYF
cdr3_nt: TGTGCCAGCAGTGCTCCGGGACAGAGCTACGAGCAGTACTTC

clone_size: many
d_call: .
j_call: TRBJ2-7
v_call: TRBV20-1
cdr3_aa: CSASERPSYEQYF
cdr3_nt: TGCAGTGCTAGTGAACGGCCGTCCTACGAGCAGTACTTC

clone_size: many
d_call: .
j_call: TRBJ2-2
v_call: TRBV12-3/TRBV12-4
cdr3_aa: CASSSTGNTGELFF
cdr3_nt: TGTGCCAGCAGTTCTACAGGGAACACCGGGGAGCTGTTTTTT

clone_size: medium-sized
d_call: TRBD2
j_call: TRBJ2-1
v_call: TRBV6-4
cdr3_aa: CASSRLAGVSNEQFF
cdr3_nt: TGTGCCAGCAGTAGGCTAGCGGGAGTAAGCAATGAGCAGTTCTTC

clone_size: few
d_call: .
j_call: TRBJ1-2
v_call: TRBV5-4
cdr3_aa: CASSTTQDRYGYTF
cdr3_nt: TGTGCCAGCAGCACCACACAGGATCGCTATGGCTACACCTTC

clone_size: many
d_call: .
j_call: TRBJ1-5
v_call: TRBV6-6
cdr3_aa: CASSSQGFDQPQHF
cdr3_nt: TGTGCCAGCAGTTCTCAAGGGTTTGATCAGCCCCAGCATTTT

clone_size: many
d_call: .
j_call: TRBJ2-1
v_call: TRBV28
cdr3_aa: CARIEQFF
cdr3_nt: TGTGCCCGAATTGAGCAGTTCTTC

clone_size: many
d_call: .
j_call: TRBJ1-5
v_call: TRBV5-1
cdr3_aa: CASSLVDDSNQPQHF
cdr3_nt: TGCGCCAGCAGCTTGGTCGACGATAGCAATCAGCCCCAGCATTTT

clone_size: many
d_call: .
j_call: TRBJ2-1
v_call: TRBV10-2
cdr3_aa: CASSGLGRWEFSYNEQFF
cdr3_nt: TGCGCCAGCAGTGGATTGGGTCGCTGGGAGTTCTCCTACAATGAGCAGTTCTTC

clone_size: many
d_call: .
j_call: TRBJ1-1
v_call: TRBV5-1
cdr3_aa: CASSRETEAFF
cdr3_nt: TGCGCCAGCAGCAGGGAGACTGAAGCTTTCTTT

clone_size: many
d_call: .
j_call: TRBJ2-7
v_call: TRBV2
cdr3_aa: CASSESEEGGYEQYF
cdr3_nt: TGTGCCAGCAGTGAAAGTGAGGAGGGGGGCTACGAGCAGTACTTC

clone_size: many
d_call: .
j_call: TRBJ1-1
v_call: TRBV30
cdr3_aa: CAWKWTRNTEAFF
cdr3_nt: TGTGCCTGGAAATGGACACGGAACACTGAAGCTTTCTTT

clone_size: many
d_call: .
j_call: TRBJ1-1
v_call: TRBV20-1
cdr3_aa: CSARDSEMNTEAFF
cdr3_nt: TGCAGTGCTAGAGATTCGGAGATGAACACTGAAGCTTTCTTT

clone_size: many
d_call: TRBD2
j_call: TRBJ2-7
v_call: TRBV9
cdr3_aa: CASSVAGTSRSYEQYF
cdr3_nt: TGTGCCAGCAGCGTAGCTGGGACTAGCAGAAGCTACGAGCAGTACTTC

clone_size: .
d_call: .
j_call: TRBJ2-5
v_call: TRBV5-1
cdr3_aa: CASSLPEETQYF
cdr3_nt: TGCGCCAGCAGTCTCCCCGAAGAGACCCAGTACTTC

clone_size: few
d_call: TRBD2
j_call: TRBJ2-3
v_call: TRBV28
cdr3_aa: CASRKTSGDTQYF
cdr3_nt: TGTGCCAGCAGGAAAACTAGCGGCGATACGCAGTATTTT

clone_size: many
d_call: TRBD2
j_call: TRBJ2-3
v_call: TRBV11-3
cdr3_aa: CASSTGTSGSTDTQYF
cdr3_nt: TGTGCCAGCAGCACCGGGACTAGCGGGAGCACAGATACGCAGTATTTT

clone_size: many
d_call: .
j_call: TRBJ2-5
v_call: TRBV2
cdr3_aa: CASSEVAFQETQYF
cdr3_nt: TGTGCCAGCAGTGAAGTGGCCTTCCAAGAGACCCAGTACTTC

clone_size: many
d_call: TRBD2
j_call: TRBJ2-7
v_call: TRBV6-5
cdr3_aa: CASSRHTSGSRNEQYF
cdr3_nt: TGTGCCAGCAGCCGTCATACTAGCGGGAGCAGGAACGAGCAGTACTTC

clone_size: few
d_call: TRBD1
j_call: TRBJ1-1
v_call: TRBV29-1
cdr3_aa: CSARQGPEAFF
cdr3_nt: TGCAGCGCGAGACAGGGGCCGGAAGCTTTCTTT

clone_size: many
d_call: .
j_call: TRBJ1-6
v_call: TRBV6-5
cdr3_aa: CASSYFGPNSPLHF
cdr3_nt: TGTGCCAGCAGTTACTTCGGGCCTAATTCACCCCTCCACTTT

clone_size: many
d_call: TRBD1
j_call: TRBJ1-5
v_call: TRBV10-2
cdr3_aa: CATMDRGNQPQHF
cdr3_nt: TGCGCCACCATGGACAGGGGAAATCAGCCCCAGCATTTT

clone_size: few
d_call: .
j_call: TRBJ2-3
v_call: TRBV10-3
cdr3_aa: CAISDFGEAGDTQYF
cdr3_nt: TGTGCCATCAGTGATTTTGGAGAAGCGGGAGATACGCAGTATTTT

clone_size: many
d_call: TRBD2
j_call: TRBJ2-1
v_call: TRBV10-2
cdr3_aa: CASSQAGVSYNEQFF
cdr3_nt: TGCGCCAGCAGTCAAGCGGGGGTCTCCTACAATGAGCAGTTCTTC

clone_size: many
d_call: .
j_call: TRBJ1-2
v_call: TRBV3-1
cdr3_aa: CASSLARERPGYTF
cdr3_nt: TGTGCCAGCAGCCTCGCGAGGGAGCGGCCCGGCTACACCTTC

clone_size: few
d_call: TRBD2
j_call: TRBJ2-1
v_call: TRBV4-1
cdr3_aa: CASSPTSIPRLAEYNEQFF
cdr3_nt: TGCGCCAGCAGCCCGACCTCGATACCCCGACTAGCGGAATACAATGAGCAGTTCTTC

clone_size: many
d_call: TRBD2
j_call: TRBJ2-5
v_call: TRBV10-3
cdr3_aa: CATEPGLVDGGTQYF
cdr3_nt: TGTGCCACCGAACCGGGACTAGTCGACGGGGGGACCCAGTACTTC

clone_size: many
d_call: .
j_call: TRBJ1-5
v_call: TRBV30
cdr3_aa: CAWSVGSDRQPQHF
cdr3_nt: TGTGCCTGGAGTGTAGGATCAGACCGTCAGCCCCAGCATTTT

clone_size: many
d_call: .
j_call: TRBJ2-4
v_call: TRBV20-1
cdr3_aa: CSARQGWGTKNIQYF
cdr3_nt: TGCAGTGCACGTCAGGGGTGGGGGACCAAAAACATTCAGTACTTC

clone_size: many
d_call: TRBD1
j_call: TRBJ1-5
v_call: TRBV30
cdr3_aa: CAWSRKTGLANQPQHF
cdr3_nt: TGTGCCTGGAGCCGTAAGACAGGGCTCGCAAATCAGCCCCAGCATTTT

clone_size: many
d_call: TRBD2
j_call: TRBJ2-5
v_call: TRBV11-3
cdr3_aa: CASSLAGGEKTQYF
cdr3_nt: TGTGCCAGCAGCTTGGCGGGAGGAGAGAAGACCCAGTACTTC

clone_size: .
d_call: .
j_call: TRBJ2-3
v_call: TRBV7-6
cdr3_aa: CASSPGIPDTQYF
cdr3_nt: TGTGCCAGCAGCCCGGGCATCCCAGATACGCAGTATTTT

clone_size: medium-sized
d_call: .
j_call: TRBJ2-1
v_call: TRBV30
cdr3_aa: CAWSDNPEVGEQFF
cdr3_nt: TGTGCCTGGAGTGACAATCCCGAGGTGGGCGAGCAGTTCTTC

clone_size: .
d_call: .
j_call: TRBJ2-1
v_call: TRBV5-4
cdr3_aa: CASSFSGPRADEQFF
cdr3_nt: TGTGCCAGCAGCTTCTCCGGGCCGAGAGCCGATGAGCAGTTCTTC

clone_size: many
d_call: .
j_call: TRBJ2-7
v_call: TRBV3-1
cdr3_aa: CASSQDLSYEQYF
cdr3_nt: TGTGCCAGCAGCCAAGATCTGAGCTACGAGCAGTACTTC

clone_size: many
d_call: .
j_call: TRBJ2-7
v_call: TRBV5-4
cdr3_aa: CASSLDSSLSEQYF
cdr3_nt: TGTGCCAGCAGCTTGGACAGCTCCCTCTCCGAGCAGTACTTC

clone_size: many
d_call: TRBD2
j_call: TRBJ2-1
v_call: TRBV27
cdr3_aa: CASSFSGVYNEQFF
cdr3_nt: TGTGCCAGCAGTTTTAGCGGGGTCTACAATGAGCAGTTCTTC